These 5 T cell receptor beta chains share one sample of origin, sequenced in a study of shared clonotypes between healthy human individuals. TCRdb's table, derived via immunoSEQ multiplex PCR, lists solely in-frame clones and lacks some. The sample shows approximately 2.1 million clones, about 92% of them seen only once. Sequencing was performed on naive CD4+ T cells from PBMCs. Described subset: CD45RA+ positively selected. Source of these receptors: a man younger than 35 in good health. Some clones in this sample may be carry-over from other donors' samples.

The V call is TRBV7-2, the J call TRBJ2-7; no firm D call. Trimming removed 5 bases from V and 2 bases from J, with 13 bases in between. CDR1 and CDR2 from the germline V gene are SGHTA and FQGNSA. CDR3 length equals 14 residues. In DNA, the CDR3 is TGTGCCAGCAGCCTGAATATGGGGACCTACGAGCAGTACTTC. Its translation: CASSLNMGTYEQYF.

J is TRBJ2-1 and V is TRBV5-1; the D gene is possibly TRBD2 (6 bases). Trimming pared 3 bases from V and 5 bases from J, leaving 21 bases between. The length of the CDR3 is 17 residues. CDR1 and CDR2 from the germline V gene are SGHRS and YFSETQ. CDR3 sequence reads: CASSSRPGTSYDNEQFF. As DNA, the CDR3 is TGCGCCAGCAGCTCGCGTCCCGGGACTTCCTATGACAATGAGCAGTTCTTC.

CDR3 region: CASSQGQGARIGYGYTF. The CDR3 bases are TGCGCCAGCAGCCAAGGACAGGGGGCGCGGATTGGCTATGGCTACACCTTC. V is TRBV4-3 and J is TRBJ1-2; 10 bases are shared with TRBD1. The ends lost 1 base at V and 4 bases at J; junction bases unmatched: 9. Germline loops: CDR1 LGHNA, CDR2 YSLEER. The CDR3 is made up of 17 amino acids.

This rearrangement joins TRBV6-1 to TRBJ2-7; 14 bases are shared with TRBD2. J gave up 6 bases and V 8 bases, and 9 bases lay outside the gene matches. The CDR3 spans 15 residues. Germline CDR1 reads MNHNS; CDR2 reads SASEGT. CDR3 protein: CASLTGLAGGSEQYF. The CDR3 nucleotides are TGTGCCAGCCTGACCGGACTAGCGGGAGGTAGCGAGCAGTACTTC.

The chain joins TRBV6-5 to TRBJ1-4; D remains ambiguous. The CDR3 extends over 14 amino acids. The germline V gene has CDR1 MNHEY and CDR2 SVGAGI. V gave up 3 bases and J gave up 6 bases, with 11 bases separating them. CDR3 sequence: CASSYHGDDEKLFF. DNA for the CDR3: TGTGCCAGCAGTTATCACGGGGATGATGAAAAACTGTTTTTT.